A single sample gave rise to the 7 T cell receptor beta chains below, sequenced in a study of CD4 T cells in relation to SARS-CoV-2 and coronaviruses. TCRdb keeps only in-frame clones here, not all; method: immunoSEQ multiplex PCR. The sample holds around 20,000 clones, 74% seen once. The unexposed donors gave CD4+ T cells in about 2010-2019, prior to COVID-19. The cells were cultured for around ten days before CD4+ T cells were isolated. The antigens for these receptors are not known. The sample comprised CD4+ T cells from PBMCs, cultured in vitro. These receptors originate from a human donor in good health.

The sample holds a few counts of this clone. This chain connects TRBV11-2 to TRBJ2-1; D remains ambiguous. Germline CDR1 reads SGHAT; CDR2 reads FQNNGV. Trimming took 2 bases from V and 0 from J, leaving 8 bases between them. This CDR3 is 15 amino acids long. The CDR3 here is CASSLRLGSYNEQFF. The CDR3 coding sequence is TGTGCCAGCAGCTTAAGACTCGGCTCCTACAATGAGCAGTTCTTC.

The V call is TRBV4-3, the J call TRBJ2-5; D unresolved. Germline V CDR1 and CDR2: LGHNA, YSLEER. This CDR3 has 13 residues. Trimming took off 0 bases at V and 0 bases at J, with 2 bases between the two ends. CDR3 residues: CASSQEYQETQYF. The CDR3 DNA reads TGCGCCAGCAGCCAAGAGTACCAAGAGACCCAGTACTTC.

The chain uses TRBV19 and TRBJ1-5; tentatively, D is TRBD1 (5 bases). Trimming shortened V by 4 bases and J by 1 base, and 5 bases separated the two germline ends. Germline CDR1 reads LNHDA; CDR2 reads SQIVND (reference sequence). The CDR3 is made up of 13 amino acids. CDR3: CASSTGSNQPQHF. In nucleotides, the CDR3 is TGTGCCAGTAGTACAGGGAGCAATCAGCCCCAGCATTTT.

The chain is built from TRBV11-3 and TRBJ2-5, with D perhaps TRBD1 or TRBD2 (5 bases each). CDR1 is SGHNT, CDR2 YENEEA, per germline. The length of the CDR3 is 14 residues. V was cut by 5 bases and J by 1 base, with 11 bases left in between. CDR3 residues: CASSARDGQETQYF. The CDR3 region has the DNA TGTGCCAGCAGCGCCCGGGACGGCCAAGAGACCCAGTACTTC.

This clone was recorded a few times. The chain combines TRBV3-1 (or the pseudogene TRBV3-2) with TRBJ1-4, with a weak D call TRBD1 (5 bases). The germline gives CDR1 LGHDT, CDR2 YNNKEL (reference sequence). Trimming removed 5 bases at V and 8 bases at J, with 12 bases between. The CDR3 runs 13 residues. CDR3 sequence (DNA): TGTGCCAGCAGCTATGGACAAGTAGAAAAACTGTTTTTT. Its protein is CASSYGQVEKLFF.

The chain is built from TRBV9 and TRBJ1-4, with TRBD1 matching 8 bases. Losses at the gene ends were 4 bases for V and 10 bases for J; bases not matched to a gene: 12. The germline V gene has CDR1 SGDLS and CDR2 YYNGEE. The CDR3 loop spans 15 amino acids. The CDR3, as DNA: TGTGCCAGCAGCTTCGACAGGGGACCGGATGGAAAACTGTTTTTT. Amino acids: CASSFDRGPDGKLFF.

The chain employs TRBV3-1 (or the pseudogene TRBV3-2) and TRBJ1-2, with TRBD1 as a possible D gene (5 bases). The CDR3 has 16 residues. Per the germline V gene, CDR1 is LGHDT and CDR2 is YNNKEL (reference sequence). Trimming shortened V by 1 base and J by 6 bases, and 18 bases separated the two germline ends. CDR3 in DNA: TGTGCCAGCAGCCAAGTTCCCCAGGGCCGGTGGAATGGCTACACCTTC. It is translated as CASSQVPQGRWNGYTF.